This T cell receptor beta chain was sequenced in a study of cytomegalovirus exposure and HLA in healthy donors. Study context: The 120 validation repertoires, a later analysis reported, used the same platform as the approximately 650 first-cohort repertoires.

Germline V gives CDR1 MNHNY, CDR2 SVGAGI (reference sequence). V shed 5 bases, J shed 1 base, and the junction held 7 bases outside the gene matches. The CDR3 spans 15 residues. The repertoire was sequenced with immunoSEQ multiplex PCR; TCRdb's copy has only in-frame clones and lacks some. The sample has about 280,000 clones; approximately 90% are singletons. As concerns this clone: Its specificity is not known.

Study observations and caveats: Under in vitro conditions, three CMV-associated chains were confirmed as specific for CMV antigens. Diagnosis of cytomegalovirus status made by the classifier reportedly showed high specificity and sensitivity. The study put under 200 TCR beta chains on its list as cytomegalovirus-associated.

This chain links TRBV6-6 with TRBJ2-7; 8 bases match TRBD2. Sequencing was carried out using PBMCs. The origin of this receptor is a woman between 18 and 29 years old in good health and CMV-seronegative. The CDR3 DNA reads as TGTGCCAGCAGTCTACCTAGCGGGCAGTCCTACGAGCAGTACTTC. This translates into CASSLPSGQSYEQYF.